One sample yielded the 27 T cell receptor beta chains listed below, sequenced in a study of shared clonotypes between healthy human individuals. Sequencing used immunoSEQ multiplex PCR; TCRdb keeps in-frame clones, though not all of them. Seen here are some 1.5 million clones, approximately 96% observed once, and the top ten hold approximately 1.1%. Sequenced material: naive CD4+ T cells sorted from blood. As for subset: CD45RA+ positively selected. The receptors come from a man aged 25 to 45 in good health.

The chain couples TRBV5-4 to TRBJ2-7; D is tentatively TRBD1 or TRBD2 (5 bases each). There are 15 residues in the CDR3. The germline V gene has CDR1 SGHNT and CDR2 YYREEE (reference sequence). The germline V and J ends were trimmed by 5 bases and 5 bases, with 20 bases remaining between them. CDR3: CASSRDSVRGHEQYF. The CDR3 DNA follows: TGTGCCAGCAGTCGAGACAGCGTACGAGGGCACGAGCAGTACTTC.

The V gene is TRBV28, the J gene TRBJ1-2; 10 bases fit TRBD1. Germline CDR1 reads MDHEN; CDR2 reads SYDVKM. V lost 8 bases, J lost 5 bases, and 8 bases stayed unmatched. CDR3 length: 14 amino acids. CDR3 sequence reads: CASGPGTGAYGYTF. The CDR3 coding sequence is TGTGCCAGCGGGCCCGGGACAGGGGCTTATGGCTACACCTTC.

The J gene is TRBJ2-6, the V gene TRBV5-1; D call uncertain. The CDR3 contains 16 residues. V was clipped by 4 bases and J by 0 bases, with 11 bases between them. Germline V gives CDR1 SGHRS, CDR2 YFSETQ. This CDR3 reads CASSPGPLSGANVLTF. CDR3 sequence (DNA): TGCGCCAGCAGCCCCGGACCGCTCTCTGGGGCCAACGTCCTGACTTTC.

This chain links TRBV28 with TRBJ2-3, with 7 bases fitting TRBD2. With 7 bases clipped from V and 7 bases from J, the junction kept 8 bases outside the gene matches. Germline V gene sequence: CDR1 MDHEN, CDR2 SYDVKM. The CDR3 runs to 13 residues. This chain's CDR3 is CASTLAGVNTQYF. DNA for the CDR3: TGTGCCAGCACTTTGGCGGGAGTAAATACGCAGTATTTT.

As to this clone: Other nucleotide sequences in the sample specify the same CDR3. The rearrangement uses TRBV9 and TRBJ1-3; possible D gene TRBD1, 5 bases. Germline CDR1 is SGDLS and CDR2 is YYNGEE. The V end was cut by 0 bases, the J end by 4 bases, with 5 bases between. The CDR3 runs 13 residues. CDR3 nucleotide sequence: TGTGCCAGCAGCGTAGGGACAGGAAACACCATATATTTT. Its translation is CASSVGTGNTIYF.

The V gene is TRBV6-5, the J gene TRBJ2-2; D unresolved. The CDR3 is made up of 14 amino acids. The V gene's germline CDR1 is MNHEY and CDR2 SVGAGI. V lost 5 bases and J lost 1, with 8 bases in between. This chain's CDR3 is CASSRRLNTGELFF. CDR3 coding DNA: TGTGCCAGCAGTAGGCGGTTGAACACCGGGGAGCTGTTTTTT.

V and J are TRBV14 and TRBJ2-7; TRBD2 agrees at 7 bases. Germline V gene lookup returns CDR1 SGHDN and CDR2 FVKESK. CDR3 length: 15 amino acids. V shed 3 bases and J 0 bases; nucleotides not matched to a gene: 5. The CDR3 DNA is TGTGCCAGCAGCCAGATGTTAGCGGGCTCCTACGAGCAGTACTTC. Translation gives CASSQMLAGSYEQYF.

This clone came up once. The V call is TRBV28, the J call TRBJ1-5; D is ambiguous. The V end lost 2 bases, the J end lost 4 bases, and 9 bases lay between the germline ends. The CDR3 consists of 14 residues. The germline gives CDR1 MDHEN, CDR2 SYDVKM. The CDR3 DNA reads TGTGCCAGCAGTTTAGCAAGTCGTAATCAGCCCCAGCATTTT. The encoded protein is CASSLASRNQPQHF.

Only one count was recorded for this clone. This chain links TRBV27 with TRBJ1-1; no clear D. The V gene lost 2 bases and the J gene lost 1 base, with 5 bases spanning the gap. CDR3 length: 13 amino acids. Germline loops: CDR1 MNHEY, CDR2 SMNVEV (reference sequence). CDR3 sequence reads: CASSLKENTEAFF. CDR3 DNA: TGTGCCAGCAGTTTAAAGGAGAACACTGAAGCTTTCTTT.

The chain combines TRBV11-2 with TRBJ1-1; unclear D gene. Germline V gives CDR1 SGHAT, CDR2 FQNNGV. V was pared by 3 bases and J by 4 bases, with 15 bases between. The CDR3 runs to 15 residues. Here the CDR3 reads CASSLPLNKATEAFF. The CDR3 nucleotides are TGTGCCAGCAGCTTGCCATTAAATAAGGCCACTGAAGCTTTCTTT.

The J gene is TRBJ1-2, the V gene TRBV28, with D hard to call. Germline assignment: CDR1 MDHEN and CDR2 SYDVKM. CDR3 length equals 13 residues. Trimming took off 3 bases at V and 2 bases at J, with 7 bases between the two ends. CDR3 bases: TGTGCCAGCAGTTTGGTTGCAAACTATGGCTACACCTTC. It yields the protein CASSLVANYGYTF.

This clone was seen a single time. The chain has TRBV13 and TRBJ2-7; D is perhaps TRBD2 (9 bases). Per the germline V gene, CDR1 is PRHDT and CDR2 is FYEKMQ (reference sequence). CDR3 length: 17 residues. V gave up 5 bases and J gave up 1 base, with 21 bases separating them. For the CDR3, the DNA is TGTGCCAGCAGCCCAATCTCTAGCGGGACAGGTTCCTACGAGCAGTACTTC. Residues: CASSPISSGTGSYEQYF.

Concerning this clone: Other DNA sequences in the sample encode the same CDR3. J is TRBJ2-7 and V is TRBV28, with no clear D. This CDR3 is 11 amino acids long. Germline V CDR1 and CDR2: MDHEN, SYDVKM. Trimming pared 4 bases from V and 4 bases from J, leaving 5 bases between. CDR3 region: CASSSSYEQYF. In DNA form, the CDR3 reads TGTGCCAGCAGTTCAAGTTACGAGCAGTACTTC.

A word on this clone: Other nucleotide sequences from this sample produce the same CDR3. The CDR3, as DNA: TGTGCCAGCAGCGTAGAATACACCGGGGAGCTGTTTTTT. This gives the protein CASSVEYTGELFF. The chain uses TRBV9 and TRBJ2-2; D remains ambiguous. The CDR3 totals 13 residues. From germline, CDR1 is SGDLS and CDR2 YYNGEE. Deletions cut 0 bases from V and 3 bases from J, with 3 bases between.

The J gene is TRBJ2-4, the V gene TRBV7-6; D is uncertain. Germline V gives CDR1 SGHVS, CDR2 FNYEAQ. Trimming took off 0 bases at V and 6 bases at J, with 12 bases between the two ends. This CDR3 has 15 residues. CDR3 region: CASSLAPERGNIQYF. CDR3 in DNA: TGTGCCAGCAGCTTAGCCCCGGAGAGAGGAAACATTCAGTACTTC.

A word on this clone: The sample has other DNA sequences that encode this CDR3 too. The chain carries TRBV7-9 and TRBJ2-7; the D gene is possibly TRBD1 (6 bases). The germline CDR1 and CDR2 sequences are SEHNR and FQNEAQ (reference sequence). CDR3 length: 15 amino acids. Trimming took 5 bases from V and 0 from J, leaving 14 bases between them. CDR3 in amino acids: CASSPRTVSSYEQYF. DNA of the CDR3: TGTGCCAGCAGCCCGCGGACAGTAAGCTCCTACGAGCAGTACTTC.

This chain uses TRBV7-2 with TRBJ2-2; D ambiguous. The V gene lost 5 bases and the J gene lost 6 bases, with 13 bases spanning the gap. The CDR3 spans 14 residues. Germline V gene data show CDR1 as SGHTA and CDR2 as FQGNSA. The CDR3 sequence: CASSPWSEPGELFF. CDR3 bases: TGTGCCAGCAGCCCTTGGAGTGAGCCCGGGGAGCTGTTTTTT.

The rearrangement uses TRBV9 and TRBJ2-6; D uncertain. The germline V and J ends were trimmed by 4 bases and 2 bases, with 22 bases remaining between them. This CDR3 is 19 amino acids long. The germline CDR1 and CDR2 sequences are SGDLS and YYNGEE. CDR3 sequence (DNA): TGTGCCAGCAGCCCTGGGATAGGGTGGTTTATGGCTGGGGCCAACGTCCTGACTTTC. Translating it yields CASSPGIGWFMAGANVLTF.

The rearrangement links TRBV9 to TRBJ2-1; D remains ambiguous. The CDR3 has 15 residues. Per the germline V gene, CDR1 is SGDLS and CDR2 is YYNGEE. The ends were cut back, 4 bases at V and 6 bases at J, with 17 bases in the middle. CDR3 sequence (DNA): TGTGCCAGCAGCCTAGGTGGGCTGCTCGGCAATGAGCAGTTCTTC. Translated: CASSLGGLLGNEQFF.

The count of this clone is one. The chain recombines TRBV7-9 with TRBJ2-7, with D perhaps TRBD1 or TRBD2 (6 bases each). Trimming pared 8 bases from V and 2 bases from J, leaving 22 bases between. The germline gives CDR1 SEHNR, CDR2 FQNEAQ (reference sequence). This CDR3 is built from 16 residues. The CDR3 sequence: CASVGGTQGTPYEQYF. The CDR3, as DNA: TGTGCCAGCGTAGGGGGGACCCAGGGGACCCCCTACGAGCAGTACTTC.

The CDR3 reads CASSQEAVLYGYTF. The CDR3 nucleotides are TGCGCCAGCAGCCAAGAAGCGGTCCTCTATGGCTACACCTTC. The gene calls are TRBV4-1 and TRBJ1-2, with D hard to call. The CDR3 length is 14 residues. Germline V CDR1 and CDR2: MGHRA, YSYEKL. V was cut by 0 bases and J by 4 bases, with 9 bases left in between.

The gene calls are TRBV27 and TRBJ2-1; tentatively, D is TRBD1 (6 bases). V was trimmed by 8 bases and J by 8 bases, leaving 19 bases between them. Germline V gene sequence: CDR1 MNHEY, CDR2 SMNVEV (reference sequence). The CDR3 is made up of 14 amino acids. The CDR3 DNA reads as TGTGCCAGCCAGGGGTCCCCCGCTGGGGATGAGCAGTTCTTC. Translation: CASQGSPAGDEQFF.

This sequence joins TRBV28 and TRBJ1-4; weak D call: TRBD1 (5 bases). Per the germline V gene, CDR1 is MDHEN and CDR2 is SYDVKM. V lost 6 bases to trimming and J lost 8 bases, with 16 bases between them. The CDR3 is 14 amino acids. CDR3: CASRIIGVAEKLFF. The CDR3 bases are TGTGCCAGCAGGATAATAGGGGTTGCCGAAAAACTGTTTTTT. The entire variable domain, with the rest obtained from reference TRBV28 and TRBJ1-4, is as follows: DVKVTQSSRYLVKRTGEKVFLECVQDMDHENMFWYRQDPGLGLRLIYFSYDVKMKEKGDIPEGYSVSREKKERFSLILESASTNQTSMYLCASRIIGVAEKLFFGSGTQLSVL.

The chain joins TRBV11-2 to TRBJ2-7; 10 bases are a match to TRBD2. CDR1 and CDR2 from the germline V gene are SGHAT and FQNNGV. The CDR3 covers 13 residues. Trimming took 8 bases from V and 4 from J; bases not matched to a gene: 5. The CDR3 DNA reads as TGTGCCAGCGGATTAGCGGGAGGTTACGAGCAGTACTTC. It codes for CASGLAGGYEQYF.

V is TRBV2 and J is TRBJ2-3, with D tentatively TRBD1 (5 bases). In germline, CDR1 is SNHLY, CDR2 FYNNEI. Trimming removed 7 bases at V and 4 bases at J, with 12 bases between. CDR3 length: 13 residues. The CDR3 loop is CASMAPGSDTQYF. In DNA form, the CDR3 reads TGTGCCAGCATGGCCCCAGGGTCAGATACGCAGTATTTT.

The chain is built from TRBV28 and TRBJ1-2; a weak D match, TRBD1 (5 bases). The V and J ends lost 6 bases and 0 bases respectively, with 17 bases between them. The CDR3 totals 16 residues. CDR1 is MDHEN and CDR2 is SYDVKM in the germline V gene. The CDR3 loop is CASSSPGDPANYGYTF. CDR3 bases: TGTGCCAGCAGCTCCCCGGGGGACCCGGCTAACTATGGCTACACCTTC.

The CDR3 region has the DNA TGCGCCAGCAGCCCCGACCCCAACAATGAGCAGTTCTTC. Translation gives CASSPDPNNEQFF. J is TRBJ2-1 and V is TRBV5-1, with D unclear. Germline lookup yields CDR1 SGHRS and CDR2 YFSETQ. V was cut by 4 bases and J by 5 bases, with 10 bases left in between. CDR3 length: 13 residues.